This T cell receptor (beta chain) was profiled in a study of cytomegalovirus exposure and HLA in healthy donors. Both 60 Vbeta primers and 13 Jbeta primers went into the PCR. Profiling relied on immunoSEQ multiplex PCR, and the TCRdb table lists in-frame clones only, not all of them. The sample includes about 150,000 clones, 70% to 80% of them seen just once. The germline CDR1 and CDR2 sequences are SNHLY and FYNNEI. V shed 6 bases and J shed 2 bases, with 10 bases lying between them. The CDR3 runs to 14 residues. This clonotype originated in a human donor in good health. Specimen: PBMCs. V and J are TRBV2 and TRBJ2-2; no clear D gene. CDR3 DNA sequence: TGTGCCAGCAGGACGGGTCATAACACCGGGGAGCTGTTTTTT. This gives the protein CASRTGHNTGELFF.